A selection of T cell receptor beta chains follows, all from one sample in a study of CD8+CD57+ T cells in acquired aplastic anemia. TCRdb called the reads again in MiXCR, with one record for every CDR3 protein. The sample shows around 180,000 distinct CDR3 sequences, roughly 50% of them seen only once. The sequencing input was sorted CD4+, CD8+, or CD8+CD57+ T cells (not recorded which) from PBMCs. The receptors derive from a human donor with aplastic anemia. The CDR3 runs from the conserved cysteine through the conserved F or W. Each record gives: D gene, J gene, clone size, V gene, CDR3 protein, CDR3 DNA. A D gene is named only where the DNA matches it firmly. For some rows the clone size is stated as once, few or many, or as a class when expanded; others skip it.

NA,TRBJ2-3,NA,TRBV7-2,CASSPRQHTQYF,TGTGCCAGCAGCCCTAGACAGCATACGCAGTATTTT
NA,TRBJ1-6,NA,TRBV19,CASTSLQNRNSPLHF,TGTGCCAGTACCAGTCTGCAAAACAGGAATTCACCCCTCCACTTT
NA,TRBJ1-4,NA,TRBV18,CASSPREGPEGLFF,TGTGCCAGCTCACCACGGGAGGGCCCCGAAGGACTGTTTTTT
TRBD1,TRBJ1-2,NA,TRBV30,CAWSEAGGPNYGYTF,TGTGCCTGGAGTGAGGCAGGGGGTCCAAACTATGGCTACACCTTC
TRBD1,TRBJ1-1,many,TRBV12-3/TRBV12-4,CASSPGTGVTEAFF,TGTGCCAGCAGTCCAGGGACAGGGGTGACTGAAGCTTTCTTT
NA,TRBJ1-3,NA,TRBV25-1,CASSEYVGNTIYF,TGTGCCAGCAGTGAATACGTTGGAAACACCATATATTTT
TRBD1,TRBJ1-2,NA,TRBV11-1,CASSLEGLGGGLYGYTF,TGTGCCAGCAGCTTAGAGGGGTTAGGGGGCGGGCTGTATGGCTACACCTTC
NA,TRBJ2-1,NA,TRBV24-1,CATSDGTEQFF,TGTGCCACCAGTGACGGGACAGAGCAGTTCTTC
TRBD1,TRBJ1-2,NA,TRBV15,CVTSSTGVDYGYTF,TGTGTCACCAGCAGTACAGGGGTGGACTATGGCTACACCTTC
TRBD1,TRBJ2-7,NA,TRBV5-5,CASSLGQGAREQYF,TGTGCCAGCAGCTTGGGCCAGGGGGCGCGCGAGCAGTACTTC
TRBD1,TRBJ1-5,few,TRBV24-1,CATSDRTTGGQPQHF,TGTGCCACCAGTGATCGGACAACAGGGGGGCAGCCCCAGCATTTT
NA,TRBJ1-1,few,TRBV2,CASSHIQGGNTEAFF,TGTGCCAGCAGTCACATACAGGGTGGGAACACTGAAGCTTTCTTT
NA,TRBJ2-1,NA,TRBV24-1,CATSDFNSNEQFF,TGTGCCACCAGTGATTTCAATAGCAATGAGCAGTTCTTC
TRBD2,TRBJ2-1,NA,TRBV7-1,CASSSGPSGGPINEQFF,TGTGCCAGCAGCTCAGGGCCGAGCGGGGGGCCTATCAATGAGCAGTTCTTC
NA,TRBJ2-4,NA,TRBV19,CASSSLAKNIQYF,TGTGCCAGTAGTAGTTTAGCCAAAAACATTCAGTACTTC